Sequencing of this T cell receptor (beta chain) was carried out in a study of OX40 agonist ivuxolimab in advanced cancers. Across the study: Treatment received earlier with anti-PD-1, anti-PD-L1 or anti-CTLA-4 agents was allowed, and less than 45% had some.

V was trimmed by 3 bases and J by 6 bases, leaving 5 bases between them. From germline, CDR1 is DFQATT and CDR2 SNEGSKA (reference sequence). The CDR3 extends over 11 amino acids. Repertoires were generated with immunoSEQ multiplex PCR, while TCRdb's copy carries only in-frame clones and drops some. Of about 69,000 clones in the sample, 80% were seen once. The starting material was CD4+ or CD8+ T cells sorted from blood, obtained in a trial of the OX40 agonist ivuxolimab. The source is an adult with an advanced solid tumor such as melanoma, head and neck, liver or kidney cancer. The chain is built from TRBV20-1 and TRBJ2-2; D remains unclear. CDR3 sequence: CSARKAGELFF. CDR3 DNA sequence: TGCAGTGCTAGGAAGGCCGGGGAGCTGTTTTTT.